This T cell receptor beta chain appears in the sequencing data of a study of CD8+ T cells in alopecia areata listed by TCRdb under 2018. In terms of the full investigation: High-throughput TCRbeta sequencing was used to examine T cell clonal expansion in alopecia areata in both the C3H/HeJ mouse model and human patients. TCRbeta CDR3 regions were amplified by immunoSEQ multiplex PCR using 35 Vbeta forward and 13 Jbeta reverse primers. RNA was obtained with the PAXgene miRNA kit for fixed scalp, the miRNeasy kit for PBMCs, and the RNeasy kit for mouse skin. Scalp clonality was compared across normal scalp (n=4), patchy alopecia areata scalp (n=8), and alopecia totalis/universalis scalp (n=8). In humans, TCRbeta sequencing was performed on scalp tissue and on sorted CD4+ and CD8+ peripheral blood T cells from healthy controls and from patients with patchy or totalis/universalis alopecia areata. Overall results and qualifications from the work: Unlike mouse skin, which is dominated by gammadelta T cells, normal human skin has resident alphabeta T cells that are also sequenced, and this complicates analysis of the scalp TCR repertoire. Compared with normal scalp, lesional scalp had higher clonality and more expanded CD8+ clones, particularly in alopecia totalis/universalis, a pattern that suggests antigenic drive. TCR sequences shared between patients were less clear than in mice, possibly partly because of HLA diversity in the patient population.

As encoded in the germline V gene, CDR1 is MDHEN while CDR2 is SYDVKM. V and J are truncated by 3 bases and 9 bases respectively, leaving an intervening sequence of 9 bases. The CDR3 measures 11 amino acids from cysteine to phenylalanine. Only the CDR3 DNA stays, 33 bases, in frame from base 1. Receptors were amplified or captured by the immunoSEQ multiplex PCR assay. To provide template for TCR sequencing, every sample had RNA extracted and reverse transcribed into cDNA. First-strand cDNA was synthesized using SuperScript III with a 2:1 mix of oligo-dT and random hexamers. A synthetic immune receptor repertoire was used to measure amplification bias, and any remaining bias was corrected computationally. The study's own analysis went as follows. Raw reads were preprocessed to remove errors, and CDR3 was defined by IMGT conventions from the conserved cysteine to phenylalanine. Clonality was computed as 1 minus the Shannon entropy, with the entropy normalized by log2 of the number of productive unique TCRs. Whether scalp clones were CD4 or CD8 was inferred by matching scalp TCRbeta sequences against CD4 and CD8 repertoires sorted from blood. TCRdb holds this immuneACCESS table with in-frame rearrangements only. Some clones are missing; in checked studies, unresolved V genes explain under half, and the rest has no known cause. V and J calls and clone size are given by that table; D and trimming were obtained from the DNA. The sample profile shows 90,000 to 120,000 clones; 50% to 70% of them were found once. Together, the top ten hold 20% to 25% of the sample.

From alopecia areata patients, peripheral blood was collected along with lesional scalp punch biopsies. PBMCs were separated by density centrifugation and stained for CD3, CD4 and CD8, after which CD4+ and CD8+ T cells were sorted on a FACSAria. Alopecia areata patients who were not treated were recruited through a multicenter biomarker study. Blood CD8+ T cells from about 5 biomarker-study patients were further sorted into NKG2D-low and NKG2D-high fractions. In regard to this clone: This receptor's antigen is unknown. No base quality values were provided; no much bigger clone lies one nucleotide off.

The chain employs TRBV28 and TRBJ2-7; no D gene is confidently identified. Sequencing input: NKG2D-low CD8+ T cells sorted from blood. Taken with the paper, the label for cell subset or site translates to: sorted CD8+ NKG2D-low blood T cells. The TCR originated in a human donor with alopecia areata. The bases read TGTGCCAGCAGTTTCCCCGACCCGCAGTACTTC. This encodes CASSFPDPQYF.